The 21 T cell receptor beta chains in this list originate from one sample, sequenced in a study of CD8 T cells in Susac syndrome. RNA totalling about 0.45 to 1 ug underwent reverse transcription with random hexamers. Each CDR3 protein is one row after TCRdb ran MiXCR on the immunoSEQ multiplex PCR reads. This table holds approximately 170,000 distinct CDR3 sequences, around 93% found once. The specimen sequenced was CD4+ T cells from PBMCs. Receptors were obtained from a human donor in good health.

The chain employs TRBV4-1 and TRBJ1-5; 7 positions agree with TRBD1. The length of the CDR3 is 16 residues. With 2 bases clipped from V and 6 bases from J, the junction kept 10 bases outside the gene matches. Per germline, CDR1 MGHRA and CDR2 YSYEKL. The CDR3: CASSQSGTEGGQPQHF. The CDR3 bases are TGCGCCAGCAGCCAATCCGGGACAGAGGGGGGTCAGCCCCAGCATTTT.

The gene calls are TRBV20-1 and TRBJ2-4; TRBD1 matches at 7 bases. J gave up 6 bases and V 4 bases, and 12 bases lay outside the gene matches. Germline V gene lookup returns CDR1 DFQATT and CDR2 SNEGSKA (reference sequence). The CDR3 covers 15 residues. DNA of the CDR3: TGCAGTGCTAATACAGGGGAAAGTAGGGGAAACATTCAGTACTTC. This translates into CSANTGESRGNIQYF.

This chain connects TRBV28 to TRBJ1-2, with D possibly TRBD1 on 6 matching bases. Trimming left V 7 bases short and J 4 bases short, with 16 bases between. Germline CDR1 is MDHEN and CDR2 is SYDVKM. The CDR3 consists of 14 residues. CDR3 residues: CASTAGGAGYGYTF. In DNA form, the CDR3 reads TGTGCCAGCACCGCCGGGGGGGCTGGCTATGGCTACACCTTC.

As DNA, the CDR3 is TGTGCCAGCAGTCCCAGGGACGCAGATACGCAGTATTTT. The encoded protein is CASSPRDADTQYF. The gene calls are TRBV5-4 and TRBJ2-3; D possibly matches TRBD1 or TRBD2 (5 bases each). There are 13 residues in the CDR3. The V end was cut by 5 bases, the J end by 4 bases, with 11 bases between. The V gene's germline CDR1 is SGHNT and CDR2 YYREEE (reference sequence).

The gene calls are TRBV18 and TRBJ1-2; D may be TRBD1 (6 bases). Trimming shortened V by 3 bases and J by 8 bases, and 19 bases separated the two germline ends. The V gene's germline CDR1 is KGHSH and CDR2 LQKENI. The CDR3 covers 15 residues. The CDR3 region is CASSPAGTLIEGYTF. CDR3 DNA: TGTGCCAGCTCACCCGCCGGGACACTTATAGAGGGCTACACCTTC.

The chain links TRBV20-1 to TRBJ1-2, with TRBD1 matching 12 bases. CDR1 and CDR2 from the germline V gene are DFQATT and SNEGSKA (reference sequence). The V and J ends lost 6 bases and 8 bases, in that order; junction bases with no gene match: 16. The CDR3 is 16 amino acids. CDR3 coding DNA: TGCAGTGCCCCAGGGGCAGGGGGGACAGGGGGCAAGGGCTACACCTTC. Translated: CSAPGAGGTGGKGYTF.

The chain couples TRBV5-1 to TRBJ2-1; 8 bases align to TRBD2. The CDR3 has 15 amino acids. The trim removed 0 bases at V and 6 bases at J, leaving 5 bases unmatched. Germline V gene sequence: CDR1 SGHRS, CDR2 YFSETQ. In nucleotides, the CDR3 is TGCGCCAGCAGCTTGGGTCGGGGGGGCCTCAATGAGCAGTTCTTC. Translating gives CASSLGRGGLNEQFF.

V gene TRBV19 combines with J gene TRBJ2-5; either TRBD1 or TRBD2 may supply D (7 bases each). From germline, CDR1 is LNHDA and CDR2 SQIVND (reference sequence). The CDR3 extends over 14 amino acids. Trimming took 7 bases from V and 7 from J, leaving 19 bases between them. CDR3 in DNA: TGTGCCAGTATGCCGGCAGGGGGGGGAGGGACCCAGTACTTC. As protein: CASMPAGGGGTQYF.

The rearrangement joins TRBV5-1 to TRBJ1-6; D is ambiguous. The germline V and J ends were trimmed by 0 bases and 0 bases, with 10 bases remaining between them. Per germline, CDR1 SGHRS and CDR2 YFSETQ. CDR3 size: 17 residues. The CDR3 is CASSLAPGNSYNSPLHF. The CDR3 nucleotides read TGCGCCAGCAGCTTGGCACCCGGGAACTCCTATAATTCACCCCTCCACTTT. Together with reference TRBV5-1 and TRBJ1-6, the CDR3 gives the full variable domain: KAGVTQTPRYLIKTRGQQVTLSCSPISGHRSVSWYQQTPGQGLQFLFEYFSETQRNKGNFPGRFSGRQFSNSRSEMNVSTLELGDSALYLCASSLAPGNSYNSPLHFGNGTRLTVT.

This sequence joins TRBV7-9 and TRBJ2-1; TRBD2 matches at 9 bases. The CDR3 has 15 residues. With V trimmed by 0 bases and J by 9 bases, 6 bases remained unmatched. The germline gives CDR1 SEHNR, CDR2 FQNEAQ (reference sequence). The CDR3 loop reads CASSLAGGGAGEQFF. In DNA, the CDR3 is TGTGCCAGCAGCTTAGCCGGCGGGGGGGCCGGTGAGCAGTTCTTC.

This sequence joins TRBV2 and TRBJ1-5; D is undetermined. Germline V lookup: CDR1 SNHLY, CDR2 FYNNEI. V was shortened by 6 bases and J by 3 bases, with 3 bases between the two germline ends. The CDR3 length is 11 residues. CDR3 DNA sequence: TGTGCCAGCAGATACAATCAGCCCCAGCATTTT. Translating it yields CASRYNQPQHF.

The chain employs TRBV3-1 and TRBJ1-1; D is uncertain. Trimming took 0 bases from V and 0 from J, leaving 8 bases between them. CDR1 is LGHDT, CDR2 YNNKEL, per germline (reference sequence). The CDR3 runs 15 residues. CDR3 amino acids: CASSQEAYMNTEAFF. The CDR3 coding sequence is TGTGCCAGCAGCCAAGAGGCGTACATGAACACTGAAGCTTTCTTT. Filled out from reference TRBV3-1 and TRBJ1-1, the complete variable domain reads DTAVSQTPKYLVTQMGNDKSIKCEQNLGHDTMYWYKQDSKKFLKIMFSYNNKELIINETVPNRFSPKSPDKAHLNLHINSLELGDSAVYFCASSQEAYMNTEAFFGQGTRLTVV.

This clonotype was counted a single time. V gene TRBV2 combines with J gene TRBJ1-4, with D hard to call. Trimming left V 3 bases short and J 7 bases short, with 3 bases between. Per germline, CDR1 SNHLY and CDR2 FYNNEI. The CDR3 is made up of 11 amino acids. Here the CDR3 DNA reads TGTGCCAGCAGTGATTTTGAAAAACTGTTTTTT. This sequence encodes CASSDFEKLFF. The full variable domain, completed using reference TRBV2 and TRBJ1-4, is EPEVTQTPSHQVTQMGQEVILRCVPISNHLYFYWYRQILGQKVEFLVSFYNNEISEKSEIFDDQFSVERPDGSNFTLKIRSTKLEDSAMYFCASSDFEKLFFGSGTQLSVL.

The chain recombines TRBV7-2 with TRBJ1-1, with D tentatively TRBD1 (6 bases). Germline CDR1 SGHTA, CDR2 FQGNSA. This CDR3 comprises 13 residues. V was pared by 3 bases and J by 12 bases, with 17 bases between. Written as DNA, the CDR3 is TGTGCCAGCAGCTTCCAGGGGCCCTCCGGGACTTTCTTT. Its protein is CASSFQGPSGTFF.

The CDR3, as DNA: TGCAGCGTTACAAGGGACAGGGGGGGTAATGAAAAACTGTTTTTT. Translated, it gives CSVTRDRGGNEKLFF. The chain links TRBV29-1 to TRBJ1-4, with 11 bases aligning to TRBD1. Germline CDR1 and CDR2: SQVTM and ANQGSEA. The CDR3 contains 15 residues. Losses at the gene ends were 5 bases for V and 4 bases for J; bases not matched to a gene: 6.

This clonotype was seen more than once but under ten times. J is TRBJ2-5 and V is TRBV3-1; the D is unclear. This CDR3 is built from 13 residues. Germline lookup yields CDR1 LGHDT and CDR2 YNNKEL (reference sequence). The V end was cut by 6 bases, the J end by 5 bases, with 13 bases between. The CDR3 is CASSQSGGETQYF. As DNA, the CDR3 is TGTGCCAGCAGTCAGTCAGGTGGCGAGACCCAGTACTTC.

The V and J genes are TRBV3-1 and TRBJ2-1, with TRBD2 matching over 9 bases. The CDR3 runs 15 residues. V trimming: 4 bases; J trimming: 3 bases; junction bases outside the gene matches: 4. CDR1 is LGHDT, CDR2 YNNKEL, per germline (reference sequence). CDR3 loop: CASSPTSGYYNEQFF. The CDR3 coding sequence is TGTGCCAGCAGCCCGACTAGCGGATACTACAATGAGCAGTTCTTC.

This chain connects TRBV15 to TRBJ1-6; D remains unclear. Germline CDR1 LNHNV, CDR2 YYDKDF (reference sequence). V lost 5 bases to trimming and J lost 2 bases, with 7 bases between them. The CDR3 runs to 14 residues. The CDR3 DNA sequence: TGTGCCACCAGCCAAGGGACCTATAATTCACCCCTCCACTTT. Amino acids: CATSQGTYNSPLHF.

The gene calls are TRBV7-9 and TRBJ1-4; D is possibly TRBD1 (6 bases). The CDR3 is made up of 14 amino acids. The germline V and J ends were trimmed by 5 bases and 8 bases, with 15 bases remaining between them. The germline gives CDR1 SEHNR, CDR2 FQNEAQ (reference sequence). This CDR3 reads CASSPRQAMEKLFF. For the CDR3, the DNA is TGTGCCAGCAGCCCCCGACAGGCCATGGAAAAACTGTTTTTT.

This chain connects TRBV3-1 to TRBJ2-7; 14 bases align to TRBD2. Germline CDR1 LGHDT, CDR2 YNNKEL (reference sequence). The junction had 4 bases not matched to a gene; V was cut back by 3 bases and J by 6 bases. This CDR3 spans 15 amino acids. CDR3 nucleotides: TGTGCCAGCAGCCACGGACTAGCGGGGGGTAGCGAGCAGTACTTC. Its protein is CASSHGLAGGSEQYF.

The V call is TRBV7-8, the J call TRBJ2-5; TRBD1 matches at 7 bases. V was clipped by 4 bases and J by 4 bases; unmatched bases: 9. This CDR3 comprises 15 residues. Germline-derived CDR1 and CDR2 are SGHVS and FQNEAQ. In nucleotides, the CDR3 is TGTGCCAGCAGCTACCAACAGTACAGGGGAGAGACCCAGTACTTC. Translated: CASSYQQYRGETQYF.